Presented here are 8 T cell receptor beta chains from one specimen sequenced in a study of shared clonotypes between healthy human individuals. Libraries were prepared by immunoSEQ multiplex PCR; TCRdb keeps only in-frame clonotypes and omits some of them. The sample consists of over a million clones, about 70% of them appearing once. The sequencing input was memory CD4+ T cells sorted from blood. Specified subset: CD45RA-negative fraction. These receptors came from a man aged 18 to 30 in good health.

A remark on this clone: This sample also contains other DNA sequences that code for the same CDR3. The chain couples TRBV10-3 to TRBJ2-5, with 7 bases matching TRBD2. V was pared by 0 bases and J by 2 bases, with 0 bases of the junction left unmatched. CDR3 length equals 14 residues. Germline-derived CDR1 and CDR2 are ENHRY and SYGVKD. CDR3 bases: TGTGCCATCAGTGAGTCGGGACTACAAGAGACCCAGTACTTC. The encoded protein is CAISESGLQETQYF.

Worth noting for this clone: Other DNA sequences in the sample encode the same CDR3. The chain recombines TRBV5-1 with TRBJ1-4; 8 bases map to TRBD1. The CDR3 covers 15 residues. CDR1 and CDR2 (germline): SGHRS, YFSETQ. Trimming at V came to 1 base and at J to 5 bases, leaving 4 bases not matched to a gene. CDR3 region: CASSLSGTGNEKLFF. CDR3 sequence (DNA): TGCGCCAGCAGCTTGTCCGGGACAGGAAATGAAAAACTGTTTTTT.

V is TRBV4-1 and J is TRBJ2-5; 10 bases are a match to TRBD2. The CDR3 spans 16 residues. J gave up 1 base and V 5 bases, and 7 bases lay outside the gene matches. Germline CDR1 MGHRA, CDR2 YSYEKL. The CDR3 DNA sequence: TGCGCCAGCAGCTCCCGGCTAGCGGGGGTCCAAGAGACCCAGTACTTC. Encoded protein: CASSSRLAGVQETQYF.

Concerning this clone: One base away lies a much larger clone, so this may be a sequencing read error. The chain joins TRBV5-6 to TRBJ1-1; possibly TRBD1 for D (5 bases). Deletions cut 2 bases from V and 1 base from J, with 6 bases between. Germline CDR1 and CDR2: SGHDT and YYEEEE. The CDR3 loop spans 13 amino acids. CDR3 sequence reads: CASSFDRNTEAFF. The CDR3 DNA sequence: TGTGCCAGCAGCTTTGACAGGAACACTGAAGCTTTCTTT.

On this clone: The sample carries other DNA sequences with the same CDR3. The CDR3 DNA sequence: TGTGCCAGCTCACCAGGGCAGGAAGAGACCCAGTACTTC. As protein: CASSPGQEETQYF. The chain links TRBV18 to TRBJ2-5; D gene ambiguous. Looked up from germline, CDR1 is KGHSH and CDR2 is LQKENI. Trimming took 2 bases from V and 3 from J, leaving 7 bases between them. The CDR3 runs to 13 residues.

The J gene is TRBJ2-3, the V gene TRBV7-9, with D possibly matching TRBD2 (6 bases). CDR3 length: 13 amino acids. Trimming took 5 bases from V and 6 from J, leaving 12 bases between them. In germline, CDR1 is SEHNR, CDR2 FQNEAQ (reference sequence). The CDR3 DNA follows: TGTGCCAGCAGCCTTAGCGGTTGGGATACGCAGTATTTT. It codes for CASSLSGWDTQYF.

V is TRBV18 and J is TRBJ2-5; TRBD2 matches 12 bases. Per germline, CDR1 KGHSH and CDR2 LQKENI. V was clipped by 2 bases and J by 5 bases; unmatched bases: 3. The length of the CDR3 is 15 residues. CDR3 DNA sequence: TGTGCCAGCTCACCAAGGACTAGCGGGGTCGAGACCCAGTACTTC. Residues: CASSPRTSGVETQYF.

Concerning this clone: Different DNA sequences within this sample yield the same CDR3. The chain carries TRBV7-2 and TRBJ1-5, with a possible D match to TRBD1 (6 bases). From germline, CDR1 is SGHTA and CDR2 FQGNSA. The CDR3 has 13 residues. Trimming left V 3 bases short and J 5 bases short, with 8 bases between. The CDR3 protein is CASSFRQDQPQHF. CDR3 DNA: TGTGCCAGCAGCTTCCGACAGGATCAGCCCCAGCATTTT.